One sample yielded the 24 T cell receptor beta chains listed below, sequenced in a study of cytomegalovirus exposure and HLA in healthy donors. Both 60 Vbeta primers and 13 Jbeta primers went into the PCR. Assay: immunoSEQ multiplex PCR; the TCRdb copy retains only in-frame clones and omits some. The sample carries more than 25,000 clones, under 70% recorded once. Sequenced material: PBMCs. The receptors were sampled from a woman between 50 and 59 years old in good health and CMV-seronegative.

There are a few counts of this clone. V usage is TRBV5-4 and J usage is TRBJ1-1; D not certain. V shed 4 bases and J shed 5 bases, with 9 bases lying between them. The V gene's germline CDR1 is SGHNT and CDR2 YYREEE (reference sequence). This CDR3 is built from 12 residues. The CDR3 sequence: CASSPHGTEAFF. The DNA of the CDR3 is TGTGCCAGCAGCCCCCACGGTACTGAAGCTTTCTTT.

The DNA for the CDR3 is TGTGCCAGCAGTTACGGGGGCCGGTGGTACAATGAGCAGTTCTTC. Its translation is CASSYGGRWYNEQFF. The chain combines TRBV6-5 with TRBJ2-1, with D perhaps TRBD1 (6 bases). CDR1 and CDR2 from the germline V gene are MNHEY and SVGAGI. This CDR3 region has 15 residues. Trimming took 2 bases from V and 4 from J, leaving 12 bases between them.

The rearrangement links TRBV10-3 to TRBJ2-5; possibly TRBD1 for D (6 bases). The CDR3 is 13 residues long. Trimming cost V 8 bases and J 4 bases, with 14 bases left between them. Looked up from germline, CDR1 is ENHRY and CDR2 is SYGVKD. The CDR3 here is CAIGTGTRETQYF. CDR3 in DNA: TGTGCCATCGGAACAGGGACCAGAGAGACCCAGTACTTC.

There are a few counts of this clone. The CDR3 bases are TGTGCCAGCAGTTCCGGGTACGGCGGCAATCAGCCCCAGCATTTT. Translating gives CASSSGYGGNQPQHF. The chain recombines TRBV13 with TRBJ1-5, with D unclear. The CDR3 is 15 residues long. Trimming cost V 6 bases and J 2 bases, with 14 bases left between them. Germline CDR1 and CDR2: PRHDT and FYEKMQ (reference sequence).

The chain links TRBV6-5 to TRBJ1-6, with TRBD1 matching over 8 bases. The CDR3 consists of 14 residues. Germline V gives CDR1 MNHEY, CDR2 SVGAGI. Trimming removed 5 bases from V and 10 bases from J; junction bases left unmatched: 7. CDR3 bases: TGTGCCAGCAGTCCCCGACAGGGGAAGTCACCCCTCCACTTT. This translates into CASSPRQGKSPLHF.

The J gene is TRBJ1-1, the V gene TRBV28, with a possible D match to TRBD1 (6 bases). V gave up 5 bases and J gave up 0 bases, with 13 bases separating them. CDR3 size: 15 residues. Germline V gene data show CDR1 as MDHEN and CDR2 as SYDVKM. The CDR3 spells CASSTPGVMNTEAFF. Written as DNA, the CDR3 is TGTGCCAGCAGTACCCCAGGGGTTATGAACACTGAAGCTTTCTTT.

CDR3 DNA: TGTGCCAGCAGTCCCGACATCCGCAGCTACACCTTC. Residues: CASSPDIRSYTF. The V and J genes are TRBV6-5 and TRBJ1-2; unclear D gene. Trimming removed 5 bases from V and 9 bases from J, with 13 bases in between. There are 12 residues in the CDR3. The germline V gene encodes CDR1 MNHEY and CDR2 SVGAGI.

The rearrangement joins TRBV6-5 to TRBJ2-6; D uncertain. Germline-derived CDR1 and CDR2 are MNHEY and SVGAGI. The ends were cut back, 7 bases at V and 4 bases at J, with 14 bases in the middle. This CDR3 spans 15 amino acids. CDR3 bases: TGTGCCAGCAAATCCAGGCTTGGCGGGGCCAACGTCCTGACTTTC. Translation: CASKSRLGGANVLTF.

The chain couples TRBV9 to TRBJ1-2; a possible D gene is TRBD1 (6 bases). The CDR3 length is 14 residues. Per germline, CDR1 SGDLS and CDR2 YYNGEE. Between the trimmed V and J ends, which lost 2 bases and 6 bases, there was a span of 14 bases. CDR3 coding DNA: TGTGCCAGCAGCGTTATATCAGGACAGCATGGCTACACCTTC. Its translation is CASSVISGQHGYTF. Based on the CDR3 plus reference TRBV9 and TRBJ1-2, the full variable domain is DSGVTQTPKHLITATGQRVTLRCSPRSGDLSVYWYQQSLDQGLQFLIQYYNGEERAKGNILERFSAQQFPDLHSELNLSSLELGDSALYFCASSVISGQHGYTFGSGTRLTVV.

The chain employs TRBV28 and TRBJ1-5; 9 positions match TRBD1. This CDR3 is 14 amino acids long. The V and J ends lost 7 bases and 7 bases, in that order; junction bases with no gene match: 8. The V gene's germline CDR1 is MDHEN and CDR2 SYDVKM. CDR3 sequence: CASNQDRGEQPQHF. The CDR3 DNA reads TGTGCCAGCAATCAGGACAGGGGAGAACAGCCCCAGCATTTT.

This chain links TRBV5-4 with TRBJ2-5; a possible D gene is TRBD2 (5 bases). V was cut by 4 bases and J by 2 bases, with 15 bases left in between. The CDR3 runs to 15 residues. Germline V CDR1 and CDR2: SGHNT, YYREEE (reference sequence). The CDR3 spells CASSPTRTLQETQYF. The CDR3 nucleotides read TGTGCCAGCAGCCCCACTAGGACGCTGCAAGAGACCCAGTACTTC. Complete variable domain (other parts from reference TRBV5-4 and TRBJ2-5): ETGVTQSPTHLIKTRGQQVTLRCSSQSGHNTVSWYQQALGQGPQFIFQYYREEENGRGNFPPRFSGLQFPNYSSELNVNALELDDSALYLCASSPTRTLQETQYFGPGTRLLVL.

This clone has just a few counts. The V call is TRBV7-2, the J call TRBJ2-3, with 9 bases fitting TRBD2. This CDR3 has 16 amino acids. Germline lookup yields CDR1 SGHTA and CDR2 FQGNSA. J was trimmed by 3 bases and V by 3 bases; bases with no gene match: 7. In DNA, the CDR3 is TGTGCCAGCAGCTTTTTCAGCGGGGGGCCTACAGATACGCAGTATTTT. Its translation: CASSFFSGGPTDTQYF.

This chain joins TRBV7-6 and TRBJ2-3; TRBD2 matches at 7 bases. The CDR3 contains 18 residues. Losses at the gene ends were 5 bases for V and 4 bases for J; bases not matched to a gene: 18. Per germline, CDR1 SGHVS and CDR2 FNYEAQ. CDR3: CASSPRFTAGESPDTQYF. CDR3 DNA: TGTGCCAGCAGCCCACGGTTCACGGCGGGAGAATCTCCAGATACGCAGTATTTT.

The rearrangement uses TRBV6-5 and TRBJ2-2; D remains unclear. The CDR3 runs 13 residues. Trimming stripped 10 bases from V and 0 bases from J, with 9 bases between. CDR1 is MNHEY, CDR2 SVGAGI, per germline. The CDR3 region has the DNA TGTGCCACCCTTGCAGCGAACACCGGGGAGCTGTTTTTT. This translates into CATLAANTGELFF.

This chain's CDR3 is CASSPEGLAASEQYF. In DNA, the CDR3 is TGTGCCAGCAGTCCCGAGGGACTAGCGGCCTCCGAGCAGTACTTC. This chain connects TRBV6-4 to TRBJ2-7; 11 bases fit TRBD2. This CDR3 has 15 residues. Per the germline V gene, CDR1 is MRHNA and CDR2 is SNTAGT. V lost 5 bases to trimming and J lost 6 bases; unmatched junction nucleotides: 9.

V gene TRBV13 combines with J gene TRBJ1-2, with D possibly TRBD1 on 5 matching bases. Germline V CDR1 and CDR2: PRHDT, FYEKMQ (reference sequence). Trimming stripped 9 bases from V and 7 bases from J, with 18 bases between. The CDR3 extends over 13 amino acids. The chain's CDR3 is CASLIRGGTGYTF. CDR3 in DNA: TGTGCCAGTCTGATCCGCGGGGGAACTGGCTACACCTTC.

This chain connects TRBV7-8 to TRBJ2-7; 11 bases are shared with TRBD2. CDR1 is SGHVS, CDR2 FQNEAQ, per germline. Losses at the gene ends were 5 bases for V and 4 bases for J; bases not matched to a gene: 7. This CDR3 has 15 amino acids. CDR3 region: CASSVRLAGKYEQYF. CDR3 nucleotides: TGTGCCAGCAGCGTCAGACTAGCGGGAAAATACGAGCAGTACTTC.

This sequence joins TRBV29-1 and TRBJ2-2; 7 bases are a match to TRBD1. The CDR3 extends over 16 amino acids. V trimming: 5 bases; J trimming: 0 bases; junction bases outside the gene matches: 9. Germline V gene sequence: CDR1 SQVTM, CDR2 ANQGSEA. CDR3 protein: CSVPRTGGTNTGELFF. The CDR3 DNA is TGCAGCGTTCCTAGGACAGGAGGAACGAACACCGGGGAGCTGTTTTTT.

This clone was detected only once. This chain connects TRBV25-1 to TRBJ1-1, with 7 bases identical to TRBD1. The junction had 7 bases not matched to a gene; V was cut back by 5 bases and J by 1 base. Germline V gives CDR1 MGHDK, CDR2 SYGVNS. This CDR3 comprises 15 residues. CDR3 region: CASSYYRGKNTEAFF. CDR3 DNA sequence: TGTGCCAGCAGTTATTACAGGGGTAAGAACACTGAAGCTTTCTTT.

This clone was seen only once. CDR3 nucleotides: TGTGCCAGCAGCCCAGGGGCAACCTCTGGAAACACCATATATTTT. This sequence encodes CASSPGATSGNTIYF. The chain carries TRBV6-5 and TRBJ1-3; a weak D match, TRBD1 (6 bases). Germline CDR1 MNHEY, CDR2 SVGAGI. The CDR3 extends over 15 amino acids. V dropped 6 bases and J dropped 0 bases, with 12 bases sitting between them.

The chain links TRBV6-1 to TRBJ2-3; D possibly corresponds to TRBD2 (5 bases). Germline loops: CDR1 MNHNS, CDR2 SASEGT. The CDR3 loop spans 14 amino acids. V was clipped by 7 bases and J by 7 bases, with 18 bases between them. CDR3 in amino acids: CASTIGQTTNTQYF. In DNA form, the CDR3 reads TGTGCCAGCACCATCGGGCAGACGACTAATACGCAGTATTTT.

The chain recombines TRBV4-2 with TRBJ2-5; D is uncertain. TRBJ2-7 explains the end of the DNA better; the J call may be wrong. Looked up from germline, CDR1 is LGHNA and CDR2 is YNFKEQ. This CDR3 contains 12 residues. The CDR3 here is CDSGGSSYEQYF. CDR3 DNA sequence: TGTGACTCGGGTGGCAGCTCCTACGAGCAGTACTTC.

The chain joins TRBV5-1 to TRBJ1-1; D ambiguous. V shed 4 bases and J shed 1 base, with 11 bases lying between them. Germline CDR1 SGHRS, CDR2 YFSETQ. The CDR3 is made up of 14 amino acids. The CDR3: CASSPRTENTEAFF. CDR3 coding DNA: TGCGCCAGCAGCCCCCGGACTGAGAACACTGAAGCTTTCTTT.

This clone was seen only a few times. The chain carries TRBV5-1 and TRBJ1-1; D uncertain. V was shortened by 2 bases and J by 2 bases, with 10 bases between the two germline ends. Germline CDR1 reads SGHRS; CDR2 reads YFSETQ. This CDR3 is built from 14 residues. CDR3 nucleotides: TGCGCCAGCAGCTTACCTAAAGCTAACACTGAAGCTTTCTTT. This encodes CASSLPKANTEAFF.